This TCR beta chain appears in the sequencing data of a study of spatial heterogeneity in lung cancer. The CDR3 has 13 amino acids. The ends were cut back, 4 bases at V and 1 base at J, with 4 bases in the middle. In germline, CDR1 is MNHEY, CDR2 SMNVEV (reference sequence). Time point of the sample: sample taken at primary tumor resection. The sequenced material consisted of unsorted whole RNA from tumor, nontumor lung or frozen PBMC. TCRdb re-derived calls from the 5' RACE reads in MiXCR, one entry per CDR3 protein. Of some 40,000 distinct CDR3 sequences in the sample, approximately 5.5% were seen once. In its sample, this clonotype was seen many times.

The V gene is TRBV27, the J gene TRBJ2-2, with D hard to call. The receptor was derived from a female donor with early-stage non-small cell lung cancer. Here the sequenced sample was PBMCs, taken at surgery. The CDR3: CASSSENTGELFF. The CDR3 nucleotides read TGTGCCAGCAGTTCCGAGAACACCGGGGAGCTGTTTTTT.